Listed below are T cell receptor beta chains from one sample, sequenced in a study of human T cells and chemical hapten exposure. TCRdb fed the RACE reads into MiXCR, producing one record per CDR3 protein. The top ten hold approximately 1% of the sample, which has approximately 86,000 distinct CDR3 sequences, roughly a tenth seen once. The sequenced sample was whole blood, obtained in connection with sensitization to the hapten diphenylcyclopropenone (DPC). The receptors here all came from a woman younger than 45 with alopecia areata. Some clones in this sample may be carry-over from other donors' samples. The CDR3 runs from the conserved cysteine through the conserved F or W. The D gene is left open where the match is weak. Some rows have no size entry. The others give once, few or many, or a class for an expanded clone.

len	v_gene	abundance	d_gene	j_gene	CDR3nt	CDR3aa
13	TRBV27	.	.	TRBJ1-5	TGTGCCAGCAGTTTAATAAGCAATCAGCCCCAGCATTTT	CASSLISNQPQHF
15	TRBV10-2	many	.	TRBJ1-6	TGCGCCAGCAGTGATATGGCAGGGTGGAATTCACCCCTCCACTTT	CASSDMAGWNSPLHF
14	TRBV10-3	many	TRBD1	TRBJ1-6	TGTGCCATCAGTGATGACAGGGAGTATTCACCCCTCCACTTT	CAISDDREYSPLHF
13	TRBV29-1	few	.	TRBJ2-2	TGCAGCGCCCAGCCCCGAGGGACCGGGGAGCTGTTTTTT	CSAQPRGTGELFF
16	TRBV4-3	.	TRBD2	TRBJ2-5	TGCGCCAGCAGCCCCTCTCTAGCGGGCGGACAAGGGACCCAGTACTTC	CASSPSLAGGQGTQYF
13	TRBV12-3/TRBV12-4	.	.	TRBJ1-6	TGTGCCAGCAGTTTGGCGGACAATCAGCCCCTCCACTTT	CASSLADNQPLHF
12	TRBV6-5	.	.	TRBJ2-3	TGTGCCAGCAGAGGGCCTACAGATACGCAGTATTTT	CASRGPTDTQYF
15	TRBV4-3	many	.	TRBJ1-5	TGCGCCAGCAGCCAAGATCCGACAGAGAATCAGCCCCAGCATTTT	CASSQDPTENQPQHF
15	TRBV7-8	few	.	TRBJ1-2	TGTGCCAGCAGTTCCTTTAGGGGCGCGGACTATGGCTACACCTTC	CASSSFRGADYGYTF
16	TRBV25-1	medium-sized	.	TRBJ2-3	TGTGCCAGCAGTGAAAAGCGGGTCCCTAGCACAGATACGCAGTATTTT	CASSEKRVPSTDTQYF
17	TRBV3-1	few	.	TRBJ1-1	TGTGCCAGCAGCTCCGTTCCGGGGCCTACCATGAACACTGAAGCTTTCTTT	CASSSVPGPTMNTEAFF
15	TRBV5-4	few	.	TRBJ1-3	TGTGCCAGCAGCCGGCCGGGAGGGAAGGGAAACACCATATATTTT	CASSRPGGKGNTIYF
17	TRBV11-2	few	.	TRBJ1-6	TGTGCCAGCAGCTTAGATCACGCGGGGGGACCCAATTCACCCCTCCACTTT	CASSLDHAGGPNSPLHF
13	TRBV29-1	.	.	TRBJ1-1	TGCAGCGTTGGTATAGAATGGAACACTGAAGCTTTCTTT	CSVGIEWNTEAFF
15	TRBV19	many	.	TRBJ1-5	TGTGCCAGTAGTATCGGAGGGCGGGCAGGGTGGCCCCAGCATTTT	CASSIGGRAGWPQHF
17	TRBV28	many	.	TRBJ1-6	TGTGCCAGCAGTCCGACCATGCAGGGTCAGCTGCTTTCACCCCTCCACTTT	CASSPTMQGQLLSPLHF
13	TRBV11-2	many	.	TRBJ2-1	TGTGCCAGCAGCTTAGGGCAGTACAATGAGCAGTTCTTC	CASSLGQYNEQFF
15	TRBV27	.	TRBD1	TRBJ2-3	TGTGCCAGCAGTCTAGGACAGGGGGTCACAGATACGCAGTATTTT	CASSLGQGVTDTQYF
15	TRBV28	many	.	TRBJ1-2	TGTGCCAGCAGTTTCCCTGCACAGCTCCCCCTGAGCTACACCTTC	CASSFPAQLPLSYTF
14	TRBV9	few	.	TRBJ2-7	TGTGCCAGCAGCTCACACGGGTCGTCCTACGAGCAGTACTTC	CASSSHGSSYEQYF
16	TRBV28	.	TRBD2	TRBJ2-1	TGTGCCAGCACCCCTTGGGGGACTAGCGGCTACAATGAGCAGTTCTTC	CASTPWGTSGYNEQFF
14	TRBV7-6	many	.	TRBJ2-3	TGTGCCAGCAGCCCCGGGGGCCGCACAGATACGCAGTATTTT	CASSPGGRTDTQYF
15	TRBV10-3	many	.	TRBJ2-3	TGTGCCATCAGTGAGACCGGGGCCCGCACAGATACGCAGTATTTT	CAISETGARTDTQYF
13	TRBV5-1	many	.	TRBJ2-5	TGCGCCAGCAGCGCCCCCCCCCAAGAGACCCAGTACTTC	CASSAPPQETQYF
16	TRBV6-2/TRBV6-3	few	TRBD2	TRBJ2-7	TGTGCCAGCAGTTACGGTGGGACTAGCGGTCGCTACGAGCAGTACTTC	CASSYGGTSGRYEQYF
14	TRBV7-2	.	TRBD2	TRBJ2-1	TGTGCCAGCACCCCCGGGACTAACTACAATGAGCAGTTCTTC	CASTPGTNYNEQFF
13	TRBV28	few	.	TRBJ2-7	TGTGCCAGCAGCTCCGGGAACCGGTACGAGCAGTACTTC	CASSSGNRYEQYF
13	TRBV20-1	few	TRBD2	TRBJ2-3	TGCAGTGGGTTTACTAGCGGGAGGGATACGCAGTATTTT	CSGFTSGRDTQYF
11	TRBV29-1	many	.	TRBJ1-2	TGCAGCGTTGTCCAGGGAGATGGCTACACCTTC	CSVVQGDGYTF
14	TRBV20-1	many	TRBD1	TRBJ1-2	TGCAGTGCTCTACCTGGGACAGGTCTGGCTGGCTACACCTTC	CSALPGTGLAGYTF
13	TRBV12-3/TRBV12-4	few	.	TRBJ2-5	TGTGCCAGCAGTTTCCTCATGGTGGAGACCCAGTACTTC	CASSFLMVETQYF
15	TRBV7-9	few	.	TRBJ2-2	TGTGCCAGCAGCCTATCCCAGGGGAACACCGGGGAGCTGTTTTTT	CASSLSQGNTGELFF
11	TRBV28	many	.	TRBJ1-1	TGTGCCAGCAGTTTCAACACTGAAGCTTTCTTT	CASSFNTEAFF
13	TRBV7-9	many	.	TRBJ2-7	TGTGCCAGCGGCTGGACGGAGACCGACGAGCAGTACTTC	CASGWTETDEQYF
13	TRBV30	many	.	TRBJ2-1	TGTGCCTGGAGTCCGTACAACTACAATGAGCAGTTCTTC	CAWSPYNYNEQFF
13	TRBV27	few	.	TRBJ2-1	TGTGCCAGCAGTACAAGGCTCCTAAATGAGCAGTTCTTC	CASSTRLLNEQFF
15	TRBV13	.	.	TRBJ1-3	TGTGCCAGCAGCCCTGCCTGGGCCTCTGGAAACACCATATATTTT	CASSPAWASGNTIYF
14	TRBV11-2	.	.	TRBJ2-5	TGTGCCAGCAGCGAGGACAGACACCAAGAGACCCAGTACTTC	CASSEDRHQETQYF
12	TRBV3-1	few	.	TRBJ2-2	TGTGCCAGCAGTCAGGGCGCCGGGGAGCTGTTTTTT	CASSQGAGELFF
12	TRBV2	many	.	TRBJ1-2	TGTGCCAGCTGTCGGGAAAACTATGGCTACACCTTC	CASCRENYGYTF
15	TRBV5-6	many	TRBD2	TRBJ2-3	TGTGCCAGCAGCTTGGGAGGCGGGAGTTGGGATACGCAGTATTTT	CASSLGGGSWDTQYF
16	TRBV28	many	.	TRBJ1-5	TGTGCCAGCAGTCCTATAGGGGGTTATAGCAATCAGCCCCAGCATTTT	CASSPIGGYSNQPQHF